Below, 14 T cell receptor beta chains from the same sample are listed, as sequenced in a study of human T cells and chemical hapten exposure. Time point meaning: pre-sensitization, week 0. Treatment denoted: therapeutic diphenylcyclopropenone sensitization with weekly scalp DPC. One entry per CDR3 protein, called by TCRdb with MiXCR from the RACE reads. Among around 330,000 distinct CDR3 sequences, 4.5% to 7% were seen once, and the ten largest hold over 6.5%. The specimen comprised whole blood, sampled in connection with sensitization to the hapten diphenylcyclopropenone (DPC). Receptors were obtained from a woman aged 18-29 years with alopecia areata. Some clones in this sample may be carry-over from other donors' samples.

This clonotype was observed a handful of times. The V call is TRBV2, the J call TRBJ1-2, with 9 bases that match TRBD1. Unmatched junction bases numbered 9, after V lost 6 bases and J lost 4 bases. The CDR3 length is 15 residues. Per the germline V gene, CDR1 is SNHLY and CDR2 is FYNNEI. The CDR3 bases are TGTGCCAGCAGGGATACCAGGACAGGGGTCTATGGCTACACCTTC. This gives the protein CASRDTRTGVYGYTF. The whole variable domain, remainder taken from reference TRBV2 and TRBJ1-2, is EPEVTQTPSHQVTQMGQEVILRCVPISNHLYFYWYRQILGQKVEFLVSFYNNEISEKSEIFDDQFSVERPDGSNFTLKIRSTKLEDSAMYFCASRDTRTGVYGYTFGSGTRLTVV.

DNA of the CDR3: TGTGCCAGCAAGGAACTAGCCGAATACCTTAGCACAGATACGCAGTATTTT. Protein sequence: CASKELAEYLSTDTQYF. V is TRBV27 and J is TRBJ2-3, with a tentative D call TRBD2 (6 bases). Germline CDR1 is MNHEY and CDR2 is SMNVEV (reference sequence). The CDR3 extends over 17 amino acids. V was pared by 7 bases and J by 0 bases, with 20 bases between.

This clonotype was recorded many times. The rearrangement links TRBV20-1 to TRBJ1-2; no clear D. The CDR3 loop spans 14 amino acids. CDR1 is DFQATT and CDR2 is SNEGSKA in the germline V gene (reference sequence). Between the trimmed V and J ends, which lost 4 bases and 4 bases, there was a span of 16 bases. CDR3 coding DNA: TGCAGTGCTATGCCGACCAGTTCTGGCTATGGCTACACCTTC. Protein: CSAMPTSSGYGYTF.

Comments on this clonotype: Possible read error: a much larger clone is one base away. The chain has TRBV28 and TRBJ1-6; D is possibly TRBD1 (5 bases). The CDR3 runs to 14 residues. Germline V gene sequence: CDR1 MDHEN, CDR2 SYDVKM. V lost 5 bases to trimming and J lost 7 bases, with 12 bases between them. In nucleotides, the CDR3 is TGTGCCAGCAGTCAACAGGTATACAATTCACCCCTCCACTTT. It encodes CASSQQVYNSPLHF.

This clonotype was observed a few times. Mismatch with germline at one junction end may stem from a read error. The J gene is TRBJ1-1, the V gene TRBV20-1; tentative D call: TRBD1 (5 bases). CDR3 length equals 13 residues. CDR1 and CDR2 from the germline V gene are DFQATT and SNEGSKA (reference sequence). The CDR3 region is CSARDQGNTEAFF. For the CDR3, the DNA is TGCAGTGCTCGAGATCAGGGTAACACTGAAGCTTTCTTT.

This clonotype was found many times. This chain connects TRBV20-1 to TRBJ2-5, with TRBD2 identical over 7 bases. Germline trimming cut 3 bases from V and 2 bases from J; bases unmatched to any gene: 0. Germline V lookup: CDR1 DFQATT, CDR2 SNEGSKA (reference sequence). CDR3 length: 12 residues. The CDR3 nucleotides are TGCAGTGCTAGCGGGGGGCAAGAGACCCAGTACTTC. This translates into CSASGGQETQYF.

The chain is built from TRBV28 and TRBJ1-5; D remains ambiguous. Per germline, CDR1 MDHEN and CDR2 SYDVKM. This CDR3 is 17 amino acids long. V lost 2 bases to trimming and J lost 0 bases, with 14 bases between them. The CDR3 DNA reads TGTGCCAGCAGTTTAATGGTGGCCACGGATAGCAATCAGCCCCAGCATTTT. This codes for CASSLMVATDSNQPQHF. Full variable domain (missing parts from reference TRBV28 and TRBJ1-5): DVKVTQSSRYLVKRTGEKVFLECVQDMDHENMFWYRQDPGLGLRLIYFSYDVKMKEKGDIPEGYSVSREKKERFSLILESASTNQTSMYLCASSLMVATDSNQPQHFGDGTRLSIL.

This clonotype was observed a few times. The J gene is TRBJ2-5, the V gene TRBV6-4; the D gene could be TRBD1 or TRBD2 (5 bases each). Germline CDR1 is MRHNA and CDR2 is SNTAGT. The CDR3 runs to 13 residues. Trimming left V 7 bases short and J 1 base short, with 10 bases between. The CDR3 DNA reads as TGTGCCAGCATTCGGGGCGGCCAAGAGACCCAGTACTTC. It specifies CASIRGGQETQYF.

Only a few counts were recorded for this clonotype. V and J are TRBV29-1 and TRBJ2-1; D ambiguous. Trimming left V 3 bases short and J 8 bases short, with 8 bases between. This CDR3 has 11 amino acids. CDR1 and CDR2 from the germline V gene are SQVTM and ANQGSEA. DNA of the CDR3: TGCAGCGTTGATTTAATAGATGAGCAGTTCTTC. As protein: CSVDLIDEQFF.

This sequence joins TRBV5-6 and TRBJ2-5; D is possibly TRBD1 or TRBD2 (6 bases each). V lost 3 bases and J lost 3, with 21 bases in between. CDR3 size: 17 residues. CDR1 and CDR2 (germline): SGHDT, YYEEEE. In DNA, the CDR3 is TGTGCCAGCAGCTCCCTTTCTCAGGCAGGGGAGGAAGAGACCCAGTACTTC. Its protein product is CASSSLSQAGEEETQYF.

This clonotype was counted at least ten times. The rearrangement links TRBV27 to TRBJ2-7, with 7 positions matching TRBD1. CDR3 length: 15 residues. Trimming removed 5 bases from V and 2 bases from J; junction bases left unmatched: 9. Germline V gene lookup returns CDR1 MNHEY and CDR2 SMNVEV (reference sequence). The CDR3 region is CASSIPGTETYEQYF. The CDR3 nucleotides read TGTGCCAGCAGTATTCCCGGGACAGAGACCTACGAGCAGTACTTC.

The gene calls are TRBV7-2 and TRBJ1-5, with D hard to call. Germline CDR1 SGHTA, CDR2 FQGNSA. The CDR3 has 14 amino acids. V was cut by 6 bases and J by 0 bases, with 9 bases left in between. The DNA of the CDR3 is TGTGCCAGCAGGGTGTGGGGTAGCAATCAGCCCCAGCATTTT. Its protein product is CASRVWGSNQPQHF.

This rearrangement joins TRBV6-5 to TRBJ2-3; 7 positions match TRBD1. Looked up from germline, CDR1 is MNHEY and CDR2 is SVGAGI. The CDR3 is made up of 16 amino acids. The V and J ends lost 4 bases and 0 bases, in that order; junction bases with no gene match: 7. The CDR3 here is CASSSYRGYSTDTQYF. In nucleotides, the CDR3 is TGTGCCAGCAGTTCCTACAGGGGATATAGCACAGATACGCAGTATTTT.

This clonotype has more than one count but fewer than ten. The rearrangement links TRBV3-1 to TRBJ2-3; 13 bases are a match to TRBD2. Germline CDR1 LGHDT, CDR2 YNNKEL (reference sequence). CDR3 length: 16 residues. Trimming removed 4 bases from V and 4 bases from J; junction bases left unmatched: 5. CDR3 sequence reads: CASSPGLAGAPDTQYF. CDR3 DNA sequence: TGTGCCAGCAGCCCTGGACTAGCGGGGGCCCCAGATACGCAGTATTTT.